The 27 T cell receptor beta chains presented below share a single source sample, sequenced in a study of T cell responses to AZD1222 COVID-19 vaccine. The assay was immunoSEQ multiplex PCR, and TCRdb's table has in-frame clones only and misses some. Seen here are 95,000 to 150,000 clones, around 85% observed once, and the top ten hold around 6.2%. Source: peripheral blood, taken on day 0 of AZD1222 vaccination. Receptors originate from an adult in good health.

The V gene is TRBV19, the J gene TRBJ2-1, with D possibly matching TRBD2 (6 bases). The CDR3 runs to 15 residues. V lost 0 bases and J 4 bases, leaving 10 bases between the germline ends. In germline, CDR1 is LNHDA, CDR2 SQIVND (reference sequence). The CDR3 coding sequence is TGTGCCAGTAGTATAGAAGGGACTCTATACAATGAGCAGTTCTTC. Translation gives CASSIEGTLYNEQFF.

This clone has only one observation. This sequence joins TRBV28 and TRBJ1-2, with D hard to call. The V end lost 9 bases, the J end lost 1 base, and 15 bases lay between the germline ends. The CDR3 extends over 14 amino acids. The V gene's germline CDR1 is MDHEN and CDR2 SYDVKM. The CDR3 is CASRRSGNNYGYTF. CDR3 sequence (DNA): TGTGCCAGTAGGAGGTCGGGGAATAACTATGGCTACACCTTC.

The chain links TRBV3-1 (or the pseudogene TRBV3-2) to TRBJ1-1; D possibly corresponds to TRBD1 (5 bases). The CDR3 has 14 residues. Trimming removed 6 bases at V and 4 bases at J, with 15 bases between. Germline CDR1 reads LGHDT; CDR2 reads YNNKEL (reference sequence). The CDR3 sequence is CASRLGTSPTEAFF. CDR3 nucleotides: TGTGCCAGCAGGTTAGGGACCTCCCCCACTGAAGCTTTCTTT.

The rearrangement uses TRBV7-9 and TRBJ1-6; the D is unclear. Trimming stripped 5 bases from V and 3 bases from J, with 5 bases between. Germline CDR1 is SEHNR and CDR2 is FQNEAQ (reference sequence). This CDR3 comprises 13 residues. The DNA of the CDR3 is TGTGCCAGCAGCCCCGACTATAATTCACCCCTCCACTTT. Protein product: CASSPDYNSPLHF.

The rearrangement links TRBV19 to TRBJ1-5, with D maybe TRBD1 (5 bases). In germline, CDR1 is LNHDA, CDR2 SQIVND (reference sequence). This CDR3 comprises 13 residues. Deletions cut 2 bases from V and 7 bases from J, with 9 bases between. CDR3 sequence (DNA): TGTGCCAGTAGTATAAGGGGCGAACAGCCCCAGCATTTT. It specifies CASSIRGEQPQHF.

The chain joins TRBV28 to TRBJ1-1; TRBD1 might be the D (6 bases). The CDR3 runs 13 residues. In germline, CDR1 is MDHEN, CDR2 SYDVKM. Trimming shortened V by 8 bases and J by 1 base, and 11 bases separated the two germline ends. This CDR3 reads CASGGHSNTEAFF. CDR3 DNA sequence: TGTGCCAGCGGGGGACACTCGAACACTGAAGCTTTCTTT.

The table lists this clone with a count of one. The V call is TRBV7-2, the J call TRBJ2-2; D not resolved. The CDR3 sequence is 14 residues long. Trimming stripped 0 bases from V and 6 bases from J, with 8 bases between. The germline CDR1 and CDR2 sequences are SGHTA and FQGNSA. The CDR3 loop is CASSLARSAGELFF. Written as DNA, the CDR3 is TGTGCCAGCAGCTTAGCACGGTCGGCCGGGGAGCTGTTTTTT.

CDR3 amino acids: CASSQGYRYSNQPQHF. The CDR3 DNA is TGCGCCAGCAGCCAAGGATACAGGTATAGCAATCAGCCCCAGCATTTT. V is TRBV4-1 and J is TRBJ1-5; D possibly corresponds to TRBD1 (5 bases). CDR1 and CDR2 from the germline V gene are MGHRA and YSYEKL. V lost 1 base and J lost 0, with 10 bases in between. CDR3 size: 16 residues.

This clone has a single count. This sequence joins TRBV28 and TRBJ1-5, with 7 bases matching TRBD1. Germline loops: CDR1 MDHEN, CDR2 SYDVKM. V shed 6 bases and J 4 bases; nucleotides not matched to a gene: 3. CDR3 length: 13 amino acids. CDR3 sequence (DNA): TGTGCCAGCAGGAGGGGGCAGAATCAGCCCCAGCATTTT. Protein product: CASRRGQNQPQHF.

This clone was counted once. This chain links TRBV29-1 with TRBJ1-1; D remains ambiguous. The germline V and J ends were trimmed by 6 bases and 4 bases, with 15 bases remaining between them. This CDR3 is built from 13 residues. Germline CDR1 SQVTM, CDR2 ANQGSEA. CDR3 amino acids: CSVRRLGPTEAFF. The CDR3 DNA follows: TGCAGCGTCCGAAGGTTAGGACCCACTGAAGCTTTCTTT.

The chain recombines TRBV7-8 with TRBJ1-4; D might be TRBD1 (5 bases). CDR1 is SGHVS and CDR2 is FQNEAQ in the germline V gene. CDR3 size: 15 residues. Trimming pared 2 bases from V and 5 bases from J, leaving 12 bases between. The CDR3 loop reads CASSLRTGPNEKLFF. The CDR3 bases are TGTGCCAGCAGCTTAAGGACGGGGCCCAATGAAAAACTGTTTTTT.

The chain couples TRBV25-1 to TRBJ1-6; D gene ambiguous. In germline, CDR1 is MGHDK, CDR2 SYGVNS. The CDR3 loop spans 16 amino acids. The ends were cut back, 6 bases at V and 4 bases at J, with 16 bases in the middle. CDR3 in amino acids: CASSPGGRVYNSPLHF. The CDR3 DNA is TGTGCCAGCAGCCCCGGCGGTCGGGTTTATAATTCACCCCTCCACTTT.

The chain employs TRBV10-3 and TRBJ2-2; the D is unclear. The CDR3 extends over 15 amino acids. CDR1 ENHRY and CDR2 SYGVKD come from the germline V gene. Trimming cost V 3 bases and J 4 bases, with 12 bases left between them. CDR3 region: CAISDSGRGTGELFF. In DNA, the CDR3 is TGTGCCATCAGTGACTCCGGACGAGGCACCGGGGAGCTGTTTTTT.

This rearrangement joins TRBV2 to TRBJ1-2, with no clear D. V lost 6 bases, J lost 6 bases, and 14 bases lay in between. Per the germline V gene, CDR1 is SNHLY and CDR2 is FYNNEI. This CDR3 is 13 amino acids long. CDR3 coding DNA: TGTGCCAGCAGAAGGATCCCGGATCATGGCTACACCTTC. Protein: CASRRIPDHGYTF.

The genes are TRBV5-1 and TRBJ1-1; D remains unclear. Germline V gives CDR1 SGHRS, CDR2 YFSETQ. Trimming shortened V by 0 bases and J by 5 bases, and 8 bases separated the two germline ends. This CDR3 region has 13 residues. The chain's CDR3 is CASSLDMSTEAFF. CDR3 coding DNA: TGCGCCAGCAGCTTGGATATGTCGACTGAAGCTTTCTTT.

This clone was counted a few times. This chain joins TRBV5-4 and TRBJ2-2, with TRBD1 matching over 7 bases. V was clipped by 2 bases and J by 4 bases; unmatched bases: 5. Germline-derived CDR1 and CDR2 are SGHNT and YYREEE (reference sequence). The CDR3 has 15 residues. CDR3 in DNA: TGTGCCAGCAGCTTTTCCAGGGGGATCACCGGGGAGCTGTTTTTT. Protein product: CASSFSRGITGELFF.

This chain joins TRBV21-1 and TRBJ1-5. TRBV21-1 is reported as a pseudogene. The CDR3 totals 19 residues. This CDR3 is CASSKELTEQSRTGQPQHF. The CDR3 DNA follows: TGTGCCAGCAGCAAAGAACTCACAGAACAATCAAGGACCGGTCAGCCCCAGCATTTT.

The V call is TRBV7-9, the J call TRBJ1-2, with D perhaps TRBD1 (6 bases). The CDR3 has 16 amino acids. The V gene lost 0 bases and the J gene lost 3 bases, with 14 bases spanning the gap. Germline lookup yields CDR1 SEHNR and CDR2 FQNEAQ (reference sequence). CDR3 sequence: CASSLADGGRDYGYTF. The CDR3 DNA reads as TGTGCCAGCAGCTTAGCCGATGGGGGGCGCGACTATGGCTACACCTTC.

This clone was counted a single time. This sequence joins TRBV29-1 and TRBJ1-2, with a weak D call TRBD1 (5 bases). The V and J ends lost 2 bases and 3 bases respectively, with 19 bases between them. The CDR3 sequence is 16 residues long. The germline CDR1 and CDR2 sequences are SQVTM and ANQGSEA. The CDR3 here is CSVEIRKGPLYYGYTF. For the CDR3, the DNA is TGCAGCGTTGAAATAAGGAAGGGACCGCTATACTATGGCTACACCTTC. Full variable domain (outside the CDR3, taken from reference TRBV29-1 and TRBJ1-2): SAVISQKPSRDICQRGTSLTIQCQVDSQVTMMFWYRQQPGQSLTLIATANQGSEATYESGFVIDKFPISRPNLTFSTLTVSNMSPEDSSIYLCSVEIRKGPLYYGYTFGSGTRLTVV.

The chain uses TRBV5-4 and TRBJ1-5; D is uncertain. V gave up 6 bases and J gave up 5 bases, with 15 bases separating them. Germline CDR1 reads SGHNT; CDR2 reads YYREEE (reference sequence). This CDR3 has 14 residues. In DNA, the CDR3 is TGTGCCAGCACCCTAGGGTTCGCGGATCAGCCCCAGCATTTT. Its translation is CASTLGFADQPQHF.

V is TRBV21-1 and J is TRBJ1-6; the listed D gene, TRBD1, was not tested against the DNA. TRBV21-1 is marked as a pseudogene. This CDR3 contains 13 residues. As DNA, the CDR3 is TGTGCCAGCAGGGGCCGCCGTTATTCACCCCTCCACTTT. This sequence encodes CASRGRRYSPLHF.

V gene TRBV7-2 combines with J gene TRBJ2-1, with 8 bases lining up with TRBD2. CDR1 is SGHTA, CDR2 FQGNSA, per germline. After removal of 5 bases from V and 7 bases from J, the junction contained 13 bases not matched to a gene. This CDR3 is 16 amino acids long. CDR3 in amino acids: CASSPGGAVRTNEQFF. CDR3 DNA sequence: TGTGCCAGCAGCCCCGGGGGGGCCGTCCGTACAAATGAGCAGTTCTTC.

In DNA form, the CDR3 reads TGTGCCAGCAGTTGGGTGGTTGGGGAGCAGTACTTC. Protein sequence: CASSWVVGEQYF. The gene calls are TRBV28 and TRBJ2-7; unclear D gene. This CDR3 has 12 amino acids. Trimming stripped 4 bases from V and 7 bases from J, with 11 bases between. Germline loops: CDR1 MDHEN, CDR2 SYDVKM. The full variable domain, with the rest looked up from reference TRBV28 and TRBJ2-7, is DVKVTQSSRYLVKRTGEKVFLECVQDMDHENMFWYRQDPGLGLRLIYFSYDVKMKEKGDIPEGYSVSREKKERFSLILESASTNQTSMYLCASSWVVGEQYFGPGTRLTVT.

This clone was observed a handful of times. The chain is built from TRBV10-3 and TRBJ2-5; D is perhaps TRBD2 (7 bases). CDR1 ENHRY and CDR2 SYGVKD come from the germline V gene. The V and J ends lost 8 bases and 7 bases respectively, with 17 bases between them. The CDR3 consists of 13 residues. CDR3 sequence: CAIQLGGESTQYF. CDR3 DNA: TGTGCCATCCAACTAGGGGGGGAATCGACCCAGTACTTC.

The chain links TRBV10-3 to TRBJ2-7, with 8 bases lining up with TRBD2. The CDR3 length is 16 residues. V lost 2 bases, J lost 5 bases, and 11 bases stayed unmatched. The germline V gene encodes CDR1 ENHRY and CDR2 SYGVKD. The CDR3: CAISERRGLVIDEQYF. The CDR3 DNA reads TGTGCCATCAGTGAGCGGAGGGGACTAGTTATAGACGAGCAGTACTTC.

The chain combines TRBV5-6 with TRBJ2-5; no reliable D call. This CDR3 is 14 amino acids long. Trimming stripped 0 bases from V and 4 bases from J, with 10 bases between. Germline loops: CDR1 SGHDT, CDR2 YYEEEE. The CDR3 nucleotides are TGTGCCAGCAGCTTGGGGCCAAACGCAGAGACCCAGTACTTC. Translation gives CASSLGPNAETQYF. The complete variable domain, with remaining parts taken from reference TRBV5-6 and TRBJ2-5, reads DAGVTQSPTHLIKTRGQQVTLRCSPKSGHDTVSWYQQALGQGPQFIFQYYEEEERQRGNFPDRFSGHQFPNYSSELNVNALLLGDSALYLCASSLGPNAETQYFGPGTRLLVL.

CDR3 coding DNA: TGTGCCAGTAGTGACACAGGGGGGGACAATCAGCCCCAGCATTTT. It specifies CASSDTGGDNQPQHF. This rearrangement joins TRBV19 to TRBJ1-5, with TRBD1 matching over 8 bases. After removal of 5 bases from V and 3 bases from J, the junction contained 6 bases not matched to a gene. The CDR3 is 15 residues long. Looked up from germline, CDR1 is LNHDA and CDR2 is SQIVND (reference sequence). Using reference TRBV19 and TRBJ1-5 for the parts outside the CDR3, the full variable domain is DGGITQSPKYLFRKEGQNVTLSCEQNLNHDAMYWYRQDPGQGLRLIYYSQIVNDFQKGDIAEGYSVSREKKESFPLTVTSAQKNPTAFYLCASSDTGGDNQPQHFGDGTRLSIL.